The 14 T cell receptor beta chains in this list originate from one sample, sequenced in a study of T cell repertoires in cytomegalovirus infection. These receptors' targets are unknown. MiXCR was run by TCRdb on the reads, yielding one entry per CDR3 protein. The sample includes 900,000 to 950,000 distinct CDR3 sequences, 31% of them seen just once. Sample: cultured CD8+ T cells from PBMCs, taken from culture after CMV antigen stimulation. The origin of the receptors is a human donor in good health (CMV status not recorded). Some clones in this sample may be carry-over from other donors' samples.

This clonotype was seen only a few times. This sequence joins TRBV4-3 and TRBJ2-1, with TRBD1 identical over 12 bases. The ends lost 3 bases at V and 9 bases at J; junction bases unmatched: 6. Germline V gene sequence: CDR1 LGHNA, CDR2 YSLEER. The CDR3 totals 15 residues. CDR3 amino acids: CASSHLGTGGSEQFF. CDR3 coding DNA: TGCGCCAGCAGCCACCTCGGGACAGGGGGCAGTGAGCAGTTCTTC.

This clonotype was observed a handful of times. The genes are TRBV5-5 and TRBJ1-1, with D unresolved. The V gene lost 5 bases and the J gene lost 10 bases, with 12 bases spanning the gap. Germline CDR1 and CDR2: SGHKS and YYEKEE (reference sequence). CDR3 length: 11 amino acids. CDR3 sequence: CASSSPLGAFF. CDR3 bases: TGTGCCAGCAGTTCCCCCCTTGGAGCTTTCTTT.

A few counts support this clonotype. This chain joins TRBV7-9 and TRBJ2-1; D tentatively fits TRBD1 or TRBD2 (5 bases each). Germline V gene lookup returns CDR1 SEHNR and CDR2 FQNEAQ (reference sequence). CDR3 size: 15 residues. The V and J ends lost 5 bases and 7 bases respectively, with 18 bases between them. The DNA for the CDR3 is TGTGCCAGCAGCAGGGACCACTCTGAGCGGAATGAGCAGTTCTTC. It specifies CASSRDHSERNEQFF.

In its sample, this clonotype was seen once. This CDR3 fails to terminate in the conserved phenylalanine or tryptophan, so it likely reflects a read error. J is TRBJ2-7 and V is TRBV6-6; 7 bases match TRBD1. With 5 bases clipped from V and 2 bases from J, the junction kept 6 bases outside the gene matches. CDR3 size: 14 residues. CDR1 and CDR2 (germline): MNHNY, SVGAGI (reference sequence). CDR3 nucleotides: TGTGCCAGCAGTCACAGGGGTTCACCCTACGAGCAGTACCTC. Translating it yields CASSHRGSPYEQYL.

The rearrangement joins TRBV27 to TRBJ2-5, with a possible D match to TRBD1 (6 bases). Trimming removed 5 bases from V and 4 bases from J, with 20 bases in between. This CDR3 contains 16 residues. Germline values: CDR1 MNHEY, CDR2 SMNVEV (reference sequence). DNA for the CDR3: TGTGCCAGCAGTCTGTCGACAGGTCGGCGGGTAGAGACCCAGTACTTC. This translates into CASSLSTGRRVETQYF.

The chain recombines TRBV27 with TRBJ2-1; perhaps TRBD1 as D (6 bases). CDR3 size: 12 residues. Between the trimmed V and J ends, which lost 5 bases and 10 bases, there was a span of 12 bases. The germline gives CDR1 MNHEY, CDR2 SMNVEV (reference sequence). The DNA for the CDR3 is TGTGCCAGCAGTCCATGGGGGCTCGAGCAGTTCTTC. Its translation: CASSPWGLEQFF.

This chain connects TRBV10-3 to TRBJ2-3; the match to TRBD2 covers 16 bases. CDR3 length: 18 residues. Germline V gene sequence: CDR1 ENHRY, CDR2 SYGVKD. Trimming took 7 bases from V and 3 from J; bases not matched to a gene: 10. DNA of the CDR3: TGTGCCATCACCGGGACTAGCGGGGGGGCCTTGTCAACAGATACGCAGTATTTT. It specifies CAITGTSGGALSTDTQYF.

This clonotype was counted a few times. The V and J genes are TRBV6-5 and TRBJ1-2; D unresolved. V was trimmed by 1 base and J by 4 bases, leaving 7 bases between them. CDR1 is MNHEY and CDR2 is SVGAGI in the germline V gene. The CDR3 covers 13 residues. This chain's CDR3 is CASSYYDGYGYTF. For the CDR3, the DNA is TGTGCCAGCAGTTACTACGACGGCTATGGCTACACCTTC.

In its sample, this clonotype was seen once. The chain links TRBV4-3 to TRBJ1-4, with a tentative D call TRBD1 (5 bases). The length of the CDR3 is 19 residues. V was shortened by 0 bases and J by 0 bases, with 17 bases between the two germline ends. Looked up from germline, CDR1 is LGHNA and CDR2 is YSLEER. CDR3 residues: CASSQDGVGGESTNEKLFF. In nucleotides, the CDR3 is TGCGCCAGCAGCCAAGATGGAGTGGGGGGGGAATCAACTAATGAAAAACTGTTTTTT.

Written as DNA, the CDR3 is TGTGCCAGCAGCGCCACCGGGACGGATTATGGCTACACCTTC. It codes for CASSATGTDYGYTF. V usage is TRBV9 and J usage is TRBJ1-2, with a tentative D call TRBD1 (5 bases). The germline V gene encodes CDR1 SGDLS and CDR2 YYNGEE. Trimming pared 3 bases from V and 5 bases from J, leaving 14 bases between. The CDR3 is made up of 14 amino acids.

This clonotype turned up a few times. This chain uses TRBV6-6 with TRBJ2-7; TRBD2 is a possible D gene (7 bases). The CDR3 sequence is 15 residues long. Trimming took off 2 bases at V and 4 bases at J, with 15 bases between the two ends. Germline V gene data show CDR1 as MNHNY and CDR2 as SVGAGI (reference sequence). The CDR3 DNA sequence: TGTGCCAGCAGTTACGGGGGGGGGCCGCAATACGAGCAGTACGTC. Translated: CASSYGGGPQYEQYV.

This clonotype was recorded a few times. J is TRBJ2-1 and V is TRBV20-1; 10 bases are a match to TRBD1. Germline V gives CDR1 DFQATT, CDR2 SNEGSKA (reference sequence). The CDR3 has 16 residues. V trimming: 4 bases; J trimming: 4 bases; junction bases outside the gene matches: 10. In nucleotides, the CDR3 is TGCAGTGCTATTCATCCGGGACAGGGGACATACAATGAGCAGTTCTTC. Translated: CSAIHPGQGTYNEQFF.

The chain carries TRBV2 and TRBJ1-3; 7 nucleotides line up with TRBD1. This CDR3 has 15 amino acids. Germline V gene data show CDR1 as SNHLY and CDR2 as FYNNEI. The trim removed 1 base at V and 2 bases at J, leaving 2 bases unmatched. The CDR3 bases are TGTGCCAGCAGTGAAGGAGGGGGCGCTGGAAACACCATATATTTT. Its protein product is CASSEGGGAGNTIYF.

In its sample, this clonotype was seen a few times. V is TRBV5-1 and J is TRBJ2-1; 11 bases fit TRBD2. Losses at the gene ends were 4 bases for V and 7 bases for J; bases not matched to a gene: 10. CDR1 and CDR2 from the germline V gene are SGHRS and YFSETQ. CDR3 length equals 16 residues. The CDR3 region is CASSPLYSGGDNEQFF. The CDR3 DNA reads as TGCGCCAGCAGCCCCCTCTATAGCGGGGGGGATAATGAGCAGTTCTTC.